These T cell receptor beta chains were read from a single sample in a study of blood T cells in healthy people across ages. MiXCR was run by TCRdb on the 5' RACE reads, yielding one entry per CDR3 protein. The table includes approximately 760,000 distinct CDR3 sequences, around 25% detected once. A further study also used this sample, focusing on T cells of mothers and their children.

Sequencing used blood. The receptors come from a boy between 10 and 17 years old in good health. Both conserved end residues are part of each CDR3. The order of the fields is V gene, J gene, D gene, clone size, CDR3 protein, CDR3 DNA. D genes are given only for firm matches. Clone size is given for some rows only: seen once, a few or many times, or a class if the clone is expanded.

TRBV7-6	TRBJ2-7	TRBD1	few	CASSLEGTDFYEQYF	TGTGCCAGCAGCTTAGAGGGGACAGATTTCTACGAGCAGTACTTC
TRBV29-1	TRBJ2-3	.	few	CSVDELSDTQYF	TGCAGCGTTGACGAACTTTCAGATACGCAGTATTTT
TRBV7-3	TRBJ2-5	.	.	CASSPTRDQGETQYF	TGTGCCAGCAGCCCTACGCGGGACCAGGGGGAGACCCAGTACTTC
TRBV28	TRBJ2-7	.	.	CASSFRVAGYEQYF	TGTGCCAGCAGTTTTCGCGTAGCCGGGTACGAGCAGTACTTC
TRBV7-3	TRBJ1-3	.	.	CASSPGQTTGNTIYF	TGTGCCAGCAGCCCCGGACAGACAACTGGAAACACCATATATTTT
TRBV5-1	TRBJ2-1	.	.	CASSKTGTRPNNEQFF	TGCGCCAGCAGCAAAACCGGGACACGACCCAACAATGAGCAGTTCTTC
TRBV15	TRBJ2-7	.	few	CATSRDEGFSYEQYF	TGTGCCACCAGCAGAGATGAGGGGTTTTCGTACGAGCAGTACTTC
TRBV6-1	TRBJ2-5	.	few	CASSGGWVHETQYF	TGTGCCAGCAGTGGAGGGTGGGTACACGAGACCCAGTACTTC
TRBV14	TRBJ2-5	.	.	CASSQVRPQETQYF	TGTGCCAGCAGCCAAGTGCGACCCCAAGAGACCCAGTACTTC
TRBV20-1	TRBJ1-2	.	.	CSAGLPHTF	TGCAGTGCTGGACTACCCCACACCTTC
TRBV7-9	TRBJ1-2	TRBD1	few	CASSPVGTVSNYGYTF	TGTGCCAGCAGCCCCGTTGGGACAGTGTCTAACTATGGCTACACCTTC
TRBV2	TRBJ2-3	TRBD1	few	CASISGTGTDTQYF	TGTGCCAGCATATCCGGGACAGGGACAGATACGCAGTATTTT
TRBV12-3/TRBV12-4	TRBJ2-4	.	.	CASSLLSKNIQYF	TGTGCCAGCAGTTTACTTTCCAAAAACATTCAGTACTTC
TRBV12-3/TRBV12-4	TRBJ1-4	.	.	CASSLLVGLEKLFF	TGTGCCAGCAGTCTCCTTGTAGGGTTGGAAAAACTGTTTTTT
TRBV29-1	TRBJ2-2	.	.	CSVEGPDRYTGELFF	TGCAGCGTTGAAGGGCCGGACAGATACACCGGGGAGCTGTTTTTT
TRBV15	TRBJ2-2	TRBD2	few	CATSRPSGTTGELFF	TGTGCCACCAGCAGACCCAGCGGGACCACCGGGGAGCTGTTTTTT
TRBV28	TRBJ2-7	.	few	CASSPLGPSDGEQYF	TGTGCCAGCAGTCCCCTGGGCCCGTCGGACGGCGAGCAGTACTTC
TRBV6-1	TRBJ2-5	TRBD2	few	CASSDTRTSGWETQYF	TGTGCCAGCAGTGATACTCGGACTAGCGGTTGGGAGACCCAGTACTTC
TRBV7-9	TRBJ1-1	.	.	CASSFGLGTRFGEAFF	TGTGCCAGCAGCTTCGGCCTCGGGACAAGGTTTGGGGAGGCTTTCTTT
TRBV7-9	TRBJ2-3	TRBD2	few	CASSDPTSGGTDTQYF	TGTGCCAGCAGCGACCCGACTAGCGGGGGCACAGATACGCAGTATTTT
TRBV4-3	TRBJ2-5	.	few	CASSQGSSGQETQYF	TGCGCCAGCAGCCAAGGATCCAGCGGACAAGAGACCCAGTACTTC
TRBV5-6	TRBJ2-5	.	few	CASSSDFTYQETQYF	TGTGCCAGCAGCTCGGACTTCACGTACCAAGAGACCCAGTACTTC
TRBV5-1	TRBJ2-7	.	.	CASSWDLASRSFSSYEQYF	TGCGCCAGCAGCTGGGACCTAGCGTCCAGAAGCTTTAGCTCCTACGAGCAGTACTTC
TRBV19	TRBJ2-7	TRBD1	few	CASSIGTGIASYEQYF	TGTGCCAGTAGTATTGGGACAGGGATTGCCTCCTACGAGCAGTACTTC
TRBV29-1	TRBJ2-7	.	few	CSVQQGGGYEQYF	TGCAGCGTACAACAGGGAGGTGGCTACGAGCAGTACTTC
TRBV20-1	TRBJ2-7	TRBD1	few	CSATDREKSYEQYF	TGCAGTGCTACGGACAGGGAAAAAAGCTACGAGCAGTACTTC
TRBV11-2	TRBJ2-3	TRBD1	.	CASSSPGQGAGDTQYF	TGTGCCAGCAGCTCACCGGGACAGGGAGCAGGGGATACGCAGTATTTT
TRBV20-1	TRBJ2-3	.	.	CSAKSRDTQYF	TGCAGTGCTAAATCAAGAGATACGCAGTATTTT
TRBV29-1	TRBJ2-3	TRBD2	.	CSVGLAGGITDTQYF	TGCAGCGTTGGCCTAGCGGGGGGAATCACAGATACGCAGTATTTT
TRBV4-3	TRBJ2-1	TRBD2	.	CASSQGLAETYNEQFF	TGCGCCAGCAGCCAAGGCCTAGCGGAAACCTACAATGAGCAGTTCTTC
TRBV20-1	TRBJ1-1	.	few	CSASKDPNTEAFF	TGCAGTGCTAGTAAGGACCCGAACACTGAAGCTTTCTTT
TRBV2	TRBJ1-4	.	.	CASNRDGPNEKLFF	TGTGCCAGCAATCGGGACGGACCTAATGAAAAACTGTTTTTT
TRBV6-5	TRBJ1-1	.	few	CASSPPGGEAFF	TGTGCCAGCAGTCCCCCCGGGGGTGAAGCTTTCTTT
TRBV3-1	TRBJ2-1	.	once	CASSQRPGLPSYNEQFF	TGTGCCAGCAGCCAACGCCCTGGACTACCCTCCTACAATGAGCAGTTCTTC
TRBV24-1	TRBJ2-1	TRBD2	.	CATSGAGTKAYNEQFF	TGTGCCACCAGTGGAGCCGGGACTAAGGCTTACAATGAGCAGTTCTTC
TRBV29-1	TRBJ2-5	.	few	CSVDAGYQETQYF	TGCAGCGTTGACGCAGGGTACCAAGAGACCCAGTACTTC
TRBV20-1	TRBJ1-5	.	few	CSARDPNRPQHF	TGCAGTGCTAGAGATCCCAATCGGCCCCAGCATTTT